The 13 T cell receptor beta chains presented below share a single source sample, sequenced in a study of T cell repertoires in cytomegalovirus infection. TCRdb reanalysed the reads using MiXCR and keeps one entry per CDR3 protein. The sample records about 600,000 distinct CDR3 sequences, roughly 26% being singletons. The sample was CD8+ T cells from PBMCs. Receptor source: a human donor in good health (CMV status not recorded). Some clones in this sample may be carry-over from other donors' samples.

This clonotype has a handful of counts. The chain links TRBV29-1 to TRBJ2-1, with D maybe TRBD2 (7 bases). CDR1 is SQVTM and CDR2 is ANQGSEA in the germline V gene. The CDR3 totals 16 residues. With 5 bases removed from V and 1 base from J, the gap between germline ends came to 18 bases. Here the CDR3 DNA reads TGCAGCGTTCATCCCGGGGGGCCGAGGTCCTACAATGAGCAGTTCTTC. Amino acid sequence: CSVHPGGPRSYNEQFF.

This clonotype was counted between two and nine times. This chain uses TRBV19 with TRBJ2-1; D gene ambiguous. The length of the CDR3 is 15 residues. Per germline, CDR1 LNHDA and CDR2 SQIVND (reference sequence). Trimming cost V 3 bases and J 2 bases, with 11 bases left between them. DNA for the CDR3: TGTGCCAGTAGTATCCAAGACACCCCCTACAATGAGCAGTTCTTC. As protein: CASSIQDTPYNEQFF. Supplemented by reference TRBV19 and TRBJ2-1, the full variable domain reads DGGITQSPKYLFRKEGQNVTLSCEQNLNHDAMYWYRQDPGQGLRLIYYSQIVNDFQKGDIAEGYSVSREKKESFPLTVTSAQKNPTAFYLCASSIQDTPYNEQFFGPGTRLTVL.

The rearrangement joins TRBV10-3 to TRBJ1-4, with D tentatively TRBD1 (5 bases). V dropped 5 bases and J dropped 4 bases, with 17 bases sitting between them. The germline V gene has CDR1 ENHRY and CDR2 SYGVKD. The CDR3 runs 16 residues. The CDR3 protein is CAISPSVGALNEKLFF. In DNA form, the CDR3 reads TGTGCCATCAGTCCCAGCGTAGGGGCTCTTAATGAAAAACTGTTTTTT.

This clonotype appeared a few times. The rearrangement joins TRBV10-3 to TRBJ2-7, with D possibly matching TRBD2 (5 bases). There are 11 residues in the CDR3. V was shortened by 8 bases and J by 3 bases, with 8 bases between the two germline ends. Germline loops: CDR1 ENHRY, CDR2 SYGVKD. The CDR3 region is CAIRDRYEQYV. The CDR3 nucleotides are TGTGCCATCCGGGATCGCTACGAGCAGTACGTC.

This clonotype was counted only a few times. The rearrangement joins TRBV28 to TRBJ2-5, with D possibly TRBD2 on 6 matching bases. CDR1 and CDR2 from the germline V gene are MDHEN and SYDVKM. V gave up 4 bases and J gave up 2 bases, with 14 bases separating them. The CDR3 spans 15 residues. The CDR3 region is CASSSPAGYQETQYF. CDR3 DNA sequence: TGTGCCAGCAGTTCCCCAGCGGGCTATCAAGAGACCCAGTACTTC.

This clonotype was counted many times. This chain links TRBV7-3 with TRBJ2-1; no definite D call. CDR1 is SGHTA, CDR2 FQGTGA, per germline. Trimming left V 5 bases short and J 5 bases short, with 16 bases between. The CDR3 runs to 15 residues. The CDR3 sequence is CASSPGSSRNNEQFF. CDR3 coding DNA: TGTGCCAGCAGCCCCGGTTCATCAAGGAACAATGAGCAGTTCTTC.

This clonotype was seen at least ten times. The chain combines TRBV7-9 with TRBJ2-1, with 10 bases aligning to TRBD1. Germline V lookup: CDR1 SEHNR, CDR2 FQNEAQ (reference sequence). The V segment lost 5 bases and the J segment 5 bases; nucleotides outside the gene matches: 6. The CDR3 totals 15 residues. The CDR3, as DNA: TGTGCCAGCAGCCCCCGGGACAGGGGAAACAATGAGCAGTTCTTC. Encoded protein: CASSPRDRGNNEQFF.

Many counts were recorded for this clonotype. The J gene is TRBJ1-6, the V gene TRBV28, with TRBD1 as a possible D gene (6 bases). The CDR3 spans 16 residues. From germline, CDR1 is MDHEN and CDR2 SYDVKM. V gave up 3 bases and J gave up 7 bases, with 16 bases separating them. In nucleotides, the CDR3 is TGTGCCAGCAGTTTGATCAAGACAGGCCTAAATTCACCCCTCCACTTT. It encodes CASSLIKTGLNSPLHF.

The chain has TRBV6-2 or TRBV6-3 and TRBJ1-1; TRBD1 is a possible D gene (6 bases). Germline V gene sequence: CDR1 MNHEY, CDR2 SVGEGT. This CDR3 is built from 14 residues. Trimming took 8 bases from V and 1 from J, leaving 14 bases between them. The DNA for the CDR3 is TGTGCCAGCCTCCTAGGGACAACGAACACTGAAGCTTTCTTT. Translating it yields CASLLGTTNTEAFF.

This clonotype came up many times. The chain links TRBV4-3 to TRBJ2-2; D might be TRBD1 (6 bases). With 5 bases removed from V and 7 bases from J, the gap between germline ends came to 20 bases. Germline V gene data show CDR1 as LGHNA and CDR2 as YSLEER. The CDR3 has 16 amino acids. Here the CDR3 reads CASSLDFGTSYGELFF. DNA of the CDR3: TGCGCCAGCAGCTTAGATTTTGGGACATCCTACGGGGAGCTGTTTTTT.

This clonotype was detected ten times or more. CDR3 amino acids: CASSLDAGAEQYV. In nucleotides, the CDR3 is TGTGCCAGCAGCTTAGACGCTGGCGCCGAGCAGTACGTC. The genes are TRBV7-2 and TRBJ2-7; D gene uncertain. Trimming shortened V by 1 base and J by 6 bases, and 10 bases separated the two germline ends. Germline lookup yields CDR1 SGHTA and CDR2 FQGNSA. CDR3 length: 13 amino acids.

This clonotype has a handful of counts. CDR3 sequence: CATDRATGELFF. For the CDR3, the DNA is TGTGCCACAGACAGGGCCACCGGGGAGCTGTTTTTT. V is TRBV6-1 and J is TRBJ2-2; 7 positions agree with TRBD1. Germline V gene data show CDR1 as MNHNS and CDR2 as SASEGT. This CDR3 region has 12 residues. J gave up 4 bases and V 10 bases, and 3 bases lay outside the gene matches.

This clonotype appeared many times. This chain joins TRBV7-2 and TRBJ2-1; tentative D call: TRBD2 (7 bases). V lost 2 bases to trimming and J lost 6 bases, with 17 bases between them. The CDR3 has 16 residues. Germline lookup yields CDR1 SGHTA and CDR2 FQGNSA. DNA for the CDR3: TGTGCCAGCAGCTTAAATTGGGGGGGCGCGGGCAATGAGCAGTTCTTC. This encodes CASSLNWGGAGNEQFF.